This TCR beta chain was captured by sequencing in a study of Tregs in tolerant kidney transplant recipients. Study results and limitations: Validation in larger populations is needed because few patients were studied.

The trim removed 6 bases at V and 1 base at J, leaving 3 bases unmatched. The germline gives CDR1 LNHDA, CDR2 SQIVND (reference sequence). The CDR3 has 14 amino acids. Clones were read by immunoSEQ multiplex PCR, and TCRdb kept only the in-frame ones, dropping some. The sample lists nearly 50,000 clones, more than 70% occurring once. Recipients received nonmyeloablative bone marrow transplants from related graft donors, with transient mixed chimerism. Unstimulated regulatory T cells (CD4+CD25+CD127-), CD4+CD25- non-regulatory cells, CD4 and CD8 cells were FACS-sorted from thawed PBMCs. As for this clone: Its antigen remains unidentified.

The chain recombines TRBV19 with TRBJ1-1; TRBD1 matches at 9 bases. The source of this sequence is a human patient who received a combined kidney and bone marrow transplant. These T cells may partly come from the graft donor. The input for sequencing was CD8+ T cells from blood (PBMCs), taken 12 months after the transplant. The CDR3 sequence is CASSPGQGNTEAFF. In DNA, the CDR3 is TGTGCCAGTAGCCCGGGACAGGGGAACACTGAAGCTTTCTTT.